Listed here is a single T cell receptor beta chain. What this receptor recognizes is not known. Per-base quality was not reported, and no clone a single base away is much larger than it. For CDR1 and CDR2, the germline V gene lists MNHNS and SASEGT. V is trimmed back by 6 bases and J by 4 bases, and the junction contains 4 bases that no gene match accounts for. Counted from cysteine to phenylalanine, this CDR3 has 13 amino acids. The only DNA kept is the CDR3, 39 bases in frame from the first base. TCR CDR3 regions were amplified from genomic DNA by multiplex PCR using the deep immunoSEQ assay. Extracted genomic DNA from each cell subset was distributed evenly across all wells of several immunoSEQ 96-well plates, and each plate was treated as a replicate. For unsorted PBMC, around 300 ng of genomic DNA, equivalent to about 32,000 T cell genomes, went into each replicate PCR. Unsorted PBMC genomic DNA was sequenced across ten immunoSEQ deep assay plates. The purified libraries were quantified using a Qubit 3.0 fluorometer, sized with a Bioanalyzer 2100, and then quantified again using the KAPA Library Quantification kit. Every immunoSEQ 96-well plate was sequenced on a separate single-read 150-cycle Illumina NextSeq 550 flow cell. The paper's data handling went like this. Because the immunoSEQ output included only junctional sequences and no quality scores, the filtering could not be the same as the filtering used for full-length reads. To assign V/J genes and CDR3, sequences were annotated using PyIR, a Python wrapper for IgBLAST v1.9, with IMGT germline references. Reads with weak V/J assignments (E-value above 1e-6), missing CDR3, stop codons, out-of-frame junctions, or ambiguous translated residues were removed. V3J clonotypes were defined as sequences sharing the same inferred V gene, J gene, and CDR3 amino acid sequence. Percentage overlap between repertoires was calculated by dividing the number of shared unique clonotypes by the size of the smaller repertoire. Richness of each repertoire was evaluated using RTK rarefaction, the Chao1 estimator, and Recon v2.1 estimates of unobserved clonotypes. TCRdb took this table from immuneACCESS and kept in-frame rearrangements with V and J called. Such tables lack part of the clones; where checked against another copy, unresolved V genes explain under half of the gap, and the rest is unexplained. That table gives V, J and clone size, and the DNA gave D and trimming. This sample holds more than 400,000 clones; around 80% were observed only once. Around 13% of the sample goes to the ten largest clones.

This entry is derived from a study of shared clonotypes between healthy human individuals (dated by TCRdb to 2020 to 2022). Concerning the study at large: Three men and two women, aged 18 to 49 years, made up the cohort. Different laboratories and diverse techniques were used to prepare libraries and sequence TCR repertoires, to increase sequencing depth and limit assay-specific biases. Per donor, leukapheresis produced somewhere between about 0.85 and 8.9 billion PBMCs. The study deeply sequenced blood TCR repertoires of five healthy adults to estimate repertoire size and the extent of clonotype sharing between individuals. What the research found in general, with its limitations: The genetic and exposure-history diversity represented was limited by the small number of donors. Sampling was limited to blood, and TCR repertoires in tissue likely differ from TCR repertoires in blood. Pairwise subsampling led to the expectation that sequencing depth would affect the degree of clonotype sharing among donors.

The donors were healthy, HIV-negative adults who had no recently reported acute infections or vaccinations. Every donor was a Caucasian adult residing in Nashville, Tennessee, USA. For unsorted samples, some 100 million PBMCs were counted and genomic DNA was extracted with the QIAamp DNA Blood Mini kit. Blood was collected by leukapheresis, and PBMCs were isolated by Ficoll-Histopaque density gradient centrifugation and then cryopreserved in liquid nitrogen vapor phase. The receptor's source is a woman in her forties in good health. Some clones in this sample may be carry-over from other donors' samples. The chain was built from TRBV6-1 and TRBJ1-1, with 8 central nucleotides matching TRBD1. The sequenced material came from PBMCs. The nucleotides read TGTGCCAGCAGGAGCCAGGGGGCCACTGAAGCTTTCTTT. The resulting protein is CASRSQGATEAFF.